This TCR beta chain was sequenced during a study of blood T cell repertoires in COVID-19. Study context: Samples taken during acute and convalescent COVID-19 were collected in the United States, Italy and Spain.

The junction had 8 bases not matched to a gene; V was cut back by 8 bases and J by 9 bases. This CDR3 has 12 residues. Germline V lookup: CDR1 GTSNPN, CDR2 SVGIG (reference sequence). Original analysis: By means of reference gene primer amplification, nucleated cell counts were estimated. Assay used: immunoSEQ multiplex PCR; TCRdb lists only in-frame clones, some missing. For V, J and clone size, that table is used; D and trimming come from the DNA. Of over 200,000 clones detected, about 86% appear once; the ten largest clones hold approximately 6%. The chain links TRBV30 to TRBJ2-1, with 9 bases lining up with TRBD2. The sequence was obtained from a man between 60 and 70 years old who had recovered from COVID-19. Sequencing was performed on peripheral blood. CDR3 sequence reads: CAVPAGGREQFF. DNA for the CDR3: TGTGCCGTCCCAGCGGGGGGTCGTGAGCAGTTCTTC.